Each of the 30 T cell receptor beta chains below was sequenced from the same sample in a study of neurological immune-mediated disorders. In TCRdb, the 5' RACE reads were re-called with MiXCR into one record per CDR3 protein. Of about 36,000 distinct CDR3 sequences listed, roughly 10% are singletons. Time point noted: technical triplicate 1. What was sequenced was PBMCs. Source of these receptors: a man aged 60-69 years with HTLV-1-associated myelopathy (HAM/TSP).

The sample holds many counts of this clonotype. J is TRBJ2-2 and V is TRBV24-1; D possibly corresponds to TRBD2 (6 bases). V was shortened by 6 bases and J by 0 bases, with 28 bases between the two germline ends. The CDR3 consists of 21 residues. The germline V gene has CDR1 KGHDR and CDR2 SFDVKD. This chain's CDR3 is CATSNQGTPAAGKANTGELFF. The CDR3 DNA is TGTGCCACCAGTAATCAGGGAACCCCTGCGGCGGGAAAGGCGAACACCGGGGAGCTGTTTTTT.

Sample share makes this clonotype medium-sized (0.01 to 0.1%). CDR3 protein: CSAGQGASTEAFF. In DNA form, the CDR3 reads TGCAGCGCCGGTCAGGGGGCGAGCACTGAAGCTTTCTTT. The chain has TRBV29-1 and TRBJ1-1, with TRBD1 matching over 8 bases. The germline V gene encodes CDR1 SQVTM and CDR2 ANQGSEA. V shed 7 bases, J shed 4 bases, and the junction held 8 bases outside the gene matches. The CDR3 runs to 13 residues.

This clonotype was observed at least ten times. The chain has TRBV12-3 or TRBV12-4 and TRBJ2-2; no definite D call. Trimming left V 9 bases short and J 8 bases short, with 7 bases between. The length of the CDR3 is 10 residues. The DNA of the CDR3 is TGTGCCAGTAGACATGGGGAGCTGTTTTTT. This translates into CASRHGELFF.

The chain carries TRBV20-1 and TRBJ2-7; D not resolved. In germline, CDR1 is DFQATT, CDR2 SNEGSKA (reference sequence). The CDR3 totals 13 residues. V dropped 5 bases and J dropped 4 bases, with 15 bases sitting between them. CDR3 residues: CSAPGIPIYEQYF. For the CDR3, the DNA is TGCAGTGCTCCCGGTATTCCAATATACGAGCAGTACTTC.

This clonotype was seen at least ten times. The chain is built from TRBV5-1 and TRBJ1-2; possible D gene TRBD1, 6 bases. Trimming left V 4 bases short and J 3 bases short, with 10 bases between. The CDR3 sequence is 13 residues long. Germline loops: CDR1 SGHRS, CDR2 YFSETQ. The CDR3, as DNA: TGCGCCAGCAGCCCCTCAGGGGACTATGGCTACACCTTC. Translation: CASSPSGDYGYTF. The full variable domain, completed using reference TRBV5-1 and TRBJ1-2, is KAGVTQTPRYLIKTRGQQVTLSCSPISGHRSVSWYQQTPGQGLQFLFEYFSETQRNKGNFPGRFSGRQFSNSRSEMNVSTLELGDSALYLCASSPSGDYGYTFGSGTRLTVV.

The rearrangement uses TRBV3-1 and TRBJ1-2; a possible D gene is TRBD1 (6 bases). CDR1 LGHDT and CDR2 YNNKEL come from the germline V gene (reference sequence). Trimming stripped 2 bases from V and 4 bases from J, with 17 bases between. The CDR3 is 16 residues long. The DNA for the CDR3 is TGTGCCAGCAGCCAATCTCGGTCCGCAGGGGCCTATGGCTACACCTTC. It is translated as CASSQSRSAGAYGYTF.

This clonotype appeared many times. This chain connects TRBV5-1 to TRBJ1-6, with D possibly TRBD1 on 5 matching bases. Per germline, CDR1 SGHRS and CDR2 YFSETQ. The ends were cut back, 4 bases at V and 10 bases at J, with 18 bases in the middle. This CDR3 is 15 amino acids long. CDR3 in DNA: TGCGCCAGCAGCCCTAGAAGCCGTGAGGGGTCACCCCTCCACTTT. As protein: CASSPRSREGSPLHF.

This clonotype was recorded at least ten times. The CDR3 nucleotides are TGTGCCACCAGCCCGAACCCCCGGGATAACACTGAAGCTTTCTTT. This encodes CATSPNPRDNTEAFF. The chain has TRBV15 and TRBJ1-1; no definite D call. Germline V gene lookup returns CDR1 LNHNV and CDR2 YYDKDF (reference sequence). The CDR3 totals 15 residues. Trimming pared 5 bases from V and 2 bases from J, leaving 15 bases between.

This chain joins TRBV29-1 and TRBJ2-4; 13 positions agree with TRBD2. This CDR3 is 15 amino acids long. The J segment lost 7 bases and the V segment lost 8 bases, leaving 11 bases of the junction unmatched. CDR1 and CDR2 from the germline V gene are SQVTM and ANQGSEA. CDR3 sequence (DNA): TGCAGCATCAGGACTAGCGGGAGTGTTCGGAACATTCAGTACTTC. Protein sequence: CSIRTSGSVRNIQYF. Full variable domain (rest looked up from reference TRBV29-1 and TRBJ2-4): SAVISQKPSRDICQRGTSLTIQCQVDSQVTMMFWYRQQPGQSLTLIATANQGSEATYESGFVIDKFPISRPNLTFSTLTVSNMSPEDSSIYLCSIRTSGSVRNIQYFGAGTRLSVL.

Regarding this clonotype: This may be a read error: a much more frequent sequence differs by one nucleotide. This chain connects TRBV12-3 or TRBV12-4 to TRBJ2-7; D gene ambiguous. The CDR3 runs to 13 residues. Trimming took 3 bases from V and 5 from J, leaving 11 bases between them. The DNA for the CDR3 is TGTGCCAGCAGTTTGGCTCGATGGGACGAGCAGTACTTC. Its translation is CASSLARWDEQYF.

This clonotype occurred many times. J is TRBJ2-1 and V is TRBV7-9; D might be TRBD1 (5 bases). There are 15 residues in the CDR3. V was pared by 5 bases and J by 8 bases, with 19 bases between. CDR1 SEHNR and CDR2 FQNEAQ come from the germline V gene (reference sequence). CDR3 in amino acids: CASSASLRQFYEQFF. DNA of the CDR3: TGTGCCAGCAGCGCCAGCCTAAGACAGTTTTATGAGCAGTTCTTC.

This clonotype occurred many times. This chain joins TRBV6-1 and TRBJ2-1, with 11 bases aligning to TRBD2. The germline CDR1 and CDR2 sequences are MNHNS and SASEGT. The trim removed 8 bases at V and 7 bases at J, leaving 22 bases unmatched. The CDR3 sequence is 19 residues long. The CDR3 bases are TGTGCCAGCTGTCAACAAGCCGGGACTAGCGGAGGTTCTGGGAATGAGCAGTTCTTC. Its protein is CASCQQAGTSGGSGNEQFF.

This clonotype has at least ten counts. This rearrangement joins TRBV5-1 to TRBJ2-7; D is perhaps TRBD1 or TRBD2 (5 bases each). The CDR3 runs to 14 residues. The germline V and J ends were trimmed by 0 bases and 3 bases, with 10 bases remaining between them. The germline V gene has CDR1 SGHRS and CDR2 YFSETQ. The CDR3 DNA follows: TGCGCCAGCAGCTTGGTGACAGACTACTACGAGCAGTACTTC. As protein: CASSLVTDYYEQYF. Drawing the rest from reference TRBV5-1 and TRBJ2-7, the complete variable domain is KAGVTQTPRYLIKTRGQQVTLSCSPISGHRSVSWYQQTPGQGLQFLFEYFSETQRNKGNFPGRFSGRQFSNSRSEMNVSTLELGDSALYLCASSLVTDYYEQYFGPGTRLTVT.

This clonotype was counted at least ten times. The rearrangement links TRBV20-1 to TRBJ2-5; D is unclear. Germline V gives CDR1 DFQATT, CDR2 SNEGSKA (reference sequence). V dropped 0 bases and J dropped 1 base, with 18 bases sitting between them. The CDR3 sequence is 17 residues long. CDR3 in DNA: TGCAGTGCTAGAGATTTAAGGACGAAGCTGGGCCAAGAGACCCAGTACTTC. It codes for CSARDLRTKLGQETQYF.

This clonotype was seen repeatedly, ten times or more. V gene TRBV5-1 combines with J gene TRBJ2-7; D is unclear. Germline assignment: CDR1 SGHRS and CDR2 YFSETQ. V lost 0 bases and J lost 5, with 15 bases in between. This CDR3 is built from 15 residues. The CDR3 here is CASSLAWQVVDEQYF. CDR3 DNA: TGCGCCAGCAGCTTGGCCTGGCAGGTAGTAGACGAGCAGTACTTC.

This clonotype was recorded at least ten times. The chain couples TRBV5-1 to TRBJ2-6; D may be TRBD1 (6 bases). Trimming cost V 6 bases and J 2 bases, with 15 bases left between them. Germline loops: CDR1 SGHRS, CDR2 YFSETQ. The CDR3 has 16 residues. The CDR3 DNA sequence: TGCGCCAGCATCCTTAAAGGGGGTACTGGGGCCAACGTCCTGACTTTC. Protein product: CASILKGGTGANVLTF.

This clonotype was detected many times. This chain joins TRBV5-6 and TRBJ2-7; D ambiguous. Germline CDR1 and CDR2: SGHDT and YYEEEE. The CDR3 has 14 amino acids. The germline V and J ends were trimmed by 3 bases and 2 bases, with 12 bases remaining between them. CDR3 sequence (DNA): TGTGCCAGCAGCTCAACCCGGCTAGCCTACGAGCAGTACTTC. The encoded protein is CASSSTRLAYEQYF. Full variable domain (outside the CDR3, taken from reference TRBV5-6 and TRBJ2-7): DAGVTQSPTHLIKTRGQQVTLRCSPKSGHDTVSWYQQALGQGPQFIFQYYEEEERQRGNFPDRFSGHQFPNYSSELNVNALLLGDSALYLCASSSTRLAYEQYFGPGTRLTVT.

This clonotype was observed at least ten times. The CDR3 nucleotides read TGCAGTGTGTGCCGGTACTACGAGCAGTACTTC. Amino acids: CSVCRYYEQYF. The V gene is TRBV20-1, the J gene TRBJ2-7; D is unclear. CDR1 DFQATT and CDR2 SNEGSKA come from the germline V gene (reference sequence). Trimming pared 7 bases from V and 3 bases from J, leaving 10 bases between. This CDR3 is built from 11 residues.

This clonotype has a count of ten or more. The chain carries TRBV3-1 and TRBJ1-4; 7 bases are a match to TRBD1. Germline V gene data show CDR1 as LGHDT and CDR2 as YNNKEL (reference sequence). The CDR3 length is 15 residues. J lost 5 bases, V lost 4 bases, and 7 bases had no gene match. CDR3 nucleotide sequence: TGTGCCAGCAGCCGTGGACAGGTTATAAATGAAAAACTGTTTTTT. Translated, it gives CASSRGQVINEKLFF.

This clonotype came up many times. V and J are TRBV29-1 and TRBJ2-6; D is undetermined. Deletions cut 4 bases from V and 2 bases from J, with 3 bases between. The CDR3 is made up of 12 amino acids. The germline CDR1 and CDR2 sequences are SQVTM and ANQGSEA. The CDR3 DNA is TGCAGCGTTGGGACTGGGGCCAACGTCCTGACTTTC. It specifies CSVGTGANVLTF.

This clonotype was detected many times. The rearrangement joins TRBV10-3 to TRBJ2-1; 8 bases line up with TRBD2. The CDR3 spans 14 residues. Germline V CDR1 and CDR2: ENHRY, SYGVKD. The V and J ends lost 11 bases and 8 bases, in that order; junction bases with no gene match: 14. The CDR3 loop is CAAYSAGAADEQFF. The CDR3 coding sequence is TGTGCCGCCTACTCAGCGGGAGCGGCAGATGAGCAGTTCTTC.

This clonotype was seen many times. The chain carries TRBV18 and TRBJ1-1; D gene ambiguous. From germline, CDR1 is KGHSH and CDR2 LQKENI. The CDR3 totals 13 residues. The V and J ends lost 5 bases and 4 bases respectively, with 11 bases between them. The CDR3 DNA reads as TGTGCCAGCTCAATAAGCCGGAGCACTGAAGCTTTCTTT. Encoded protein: CASSISRSTEAFF. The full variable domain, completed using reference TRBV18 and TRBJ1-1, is NAGVMQNPRHLVRRRGQEARLRCSPMKGHSHVYWYRQLPEEGLKFMVYLQKENIIDESGMPKERFSAEFPKEGPSILRIQQVVRGDSAAYFCASSISRSTEAFFGQGTRLTVV.

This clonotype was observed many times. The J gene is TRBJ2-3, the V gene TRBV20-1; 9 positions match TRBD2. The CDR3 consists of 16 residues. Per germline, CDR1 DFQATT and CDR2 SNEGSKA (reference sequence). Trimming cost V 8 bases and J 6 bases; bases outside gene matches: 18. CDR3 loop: CSTQLKAGGPMDTQYF. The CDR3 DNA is TGCAGTACCCAGCTTAAGGCGGGAGGGCCGATGGATACGCAGTATTTT.

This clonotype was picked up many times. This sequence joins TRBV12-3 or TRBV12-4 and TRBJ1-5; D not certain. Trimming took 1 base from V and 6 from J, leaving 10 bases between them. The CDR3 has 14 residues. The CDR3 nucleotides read TGTGCCAGCAGTTTAGTTGGGGTCTCTCAGCCCCAGCATTTT. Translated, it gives CASSLVGVSQPQHF.

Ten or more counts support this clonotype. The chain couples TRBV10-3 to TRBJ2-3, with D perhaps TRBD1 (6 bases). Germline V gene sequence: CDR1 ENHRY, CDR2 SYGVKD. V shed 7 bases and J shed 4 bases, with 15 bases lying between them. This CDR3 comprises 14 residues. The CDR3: CAINPGHTPDTQYF. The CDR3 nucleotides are TGTGCCATCAATCCGGGACATACCCCAGATACGCAGTATTTT.

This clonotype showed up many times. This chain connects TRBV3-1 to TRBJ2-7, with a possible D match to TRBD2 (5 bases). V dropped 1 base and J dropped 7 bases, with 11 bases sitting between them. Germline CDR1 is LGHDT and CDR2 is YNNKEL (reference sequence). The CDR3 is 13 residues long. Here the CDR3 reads CASSQGRGREQYF. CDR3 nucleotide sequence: TGTGCCAGCAGCCAAGGACGGGGAAGGGAGCAGTACTTC.

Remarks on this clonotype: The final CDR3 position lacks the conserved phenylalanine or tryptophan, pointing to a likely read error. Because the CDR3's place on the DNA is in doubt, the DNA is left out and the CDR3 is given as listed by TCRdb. CDR3 residues: CASSLYPGQAGNTIHL. This chain joins TRBV7-2 and TRBJ1-3; the table names TRBD1, a call not compared with the DNA. The CDR3 extends over 16 residues, inclusive of both ends. CDR1 is SGHTA and CDR2 is FQGNSA in the germline V gene.

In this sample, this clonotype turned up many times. DNA for the CDR3: TGTGCCAGCAGTGGATGGCAGAGCACAGATACGCAGTATTTT. Its protein is CASSGWQSTDTQYF. V and J are TRBV2 and TRBJ2-3, with no clear D. CDR3 length: 14 amino acids. Germline V lookup: CDR1 SNHLY, CDR2 FYNNEI. V shed 4 bases and J shed 0 bases, with 8 bases lying between them.

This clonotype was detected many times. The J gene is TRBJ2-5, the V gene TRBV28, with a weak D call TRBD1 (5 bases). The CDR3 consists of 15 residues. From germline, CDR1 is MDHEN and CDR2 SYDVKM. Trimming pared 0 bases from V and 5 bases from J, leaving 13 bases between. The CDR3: CASSLWRQSAETQYF. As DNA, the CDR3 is TGTGCCAGCAGTTTATGGCGACAGTCCGCGGAGACCCAGTACTTC.

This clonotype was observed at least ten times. CDR3 sequence: CASSGTSGSVGTDTQYF. The DNA of the CDR3 is TGTGCCAGCAGCGGGACTAGCGGGAGCGTAGGGACAGATACGCAGTATTTT. The rearrangement uses TRBV28 and TRBJ2-3; 14 nucleotides agree with TRBD2. V gave up 6 bases and J gave up 3 bases; unmatched junction bases: 8. The CDR3 is made up of 17 amino acids. The V gene's germline CDR1 is MDHEN and CDR2 SYDVKM.